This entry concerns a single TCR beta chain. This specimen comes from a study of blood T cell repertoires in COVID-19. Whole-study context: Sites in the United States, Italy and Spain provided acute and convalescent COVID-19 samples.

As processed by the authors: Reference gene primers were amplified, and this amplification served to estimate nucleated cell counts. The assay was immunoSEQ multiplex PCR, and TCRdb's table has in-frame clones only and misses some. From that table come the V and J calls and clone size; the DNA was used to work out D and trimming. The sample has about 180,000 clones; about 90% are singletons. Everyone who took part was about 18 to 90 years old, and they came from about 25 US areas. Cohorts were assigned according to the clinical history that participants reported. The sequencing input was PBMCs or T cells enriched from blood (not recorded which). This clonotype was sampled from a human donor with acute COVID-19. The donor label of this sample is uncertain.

The CDR3 nucleotides are TGTGCCAGCAGCTCTGGACTAGCGGGAAACATTCAGTACTTC. Protein product: CASSSGLAGNIQYF. This sequence joins TRBV7-2 and TRBJ2-4; 11 nucleotides align to TRBD2. The CDR3 covers 14 residues. The germline V gene has CDR1 SGHTA and CDR2 FQGNSA. Losses at the gene ends were 4 bases for V and 6 bases for J; bases not matched to a gene: 2.